This is a list of T cell receptor beta chains from one sample in a study of T cells in Graves' hyperthyroidism and ophthalmopathy. TCRdb used MiXCR to reprocess the multiplex PCR reads, holding one entry per CDR3 protein. Here the sample spans 200,000 to 250,000 distinct CDR3 sequences, 15% to 20% being singletons. The sequenced material came from blood. The receptors were sampled from a man aged 40-55 years with Graves' hyperthyroidism. CDR3s include the opening cysteine and the closing phenylalanine or tryptophan. The order of the fields is J gene, clone size, D gene, V gene, CDR3 DNA, CDR3 protein. D genes are given only for firm matches. Rows give clone size only sometimes, using once, few, many, or a class for an expanded clone.

j_call: TRBJ2-1; clone_size: many; d_call: -; v_call: TRBV28; cdr3_nt: TGTGCCAGCAGTTTTGGGGGACGGCCAGGCCATGAGCAGTTCTTC; cdr3_aa: CASSFGGRPGHEQFF
j_call: TRBJ2-5; clone_size: many; d_call: TRBD2; v_call: TRBV12-3/TRBV12-4; cdr3_nt: TGTGCCAGCAGTTTCCCACTAGCGGGGGGTGGGGAGACCCAGTACTTC; cdr3_aa: CASSFPLAGGGETQYF
j_call: TRBJ1-5; clone_size: many; d_call: -; v_call: TRBV12-3/TRBV12-4; cdr3_nt: TGTGCCAGCAGTTTACAGGTCGGCAATCAGCCCCAGCATTTT; cdr3_aa: CASSLQVGNQPQHF
j_call: TRBJ1-5; clone_size: -; d_call: -; v_call: TRBV7-2; cdr3_nt: TGTGCCAGCTCGGGAGGTCCGAATCAGCCCCAGCATTTT; cdr3_aa: CASSGGPNQPQHF
j_call: TRBJ2-1; clone_size: -; d_call: -; v_call: TRBV9; cdr3_nt: TGTGCCAGCAGCCCCCCGGGGTTGCTATACAATGAGCAGTTCTTC; cdr3_aa: CASSPPGLLYNEQFF
j_call: TRBJ2-1; clone_size: -; d_call: -; v_call: TRBV11-2; cdr3_nt: TGTGCCAGCAGCTTAGTTTGGCAGGGTCCCTTGTACAATGAGCAGTTCTTC; cdr3_aa: CASSLVWQGPLYNEQFF
j_call: TRBJ2-1; clone_size: many; d_call: TRBD1; v_call: TRBV27; cdr3_nt: TGTGCCAGCAGTTTTACAGGGGACAATGAGCAGTTCTTC; cdr3_aa: CASSFTGDNEQFF
j_call: TRBJ1-6; clone_size: many; d_call: -; v_call: TRBV27; cdr3_nt: TGTGCCAGCGCCCCGAGGCCGGTTTCACCCCTCCACTTT; cdr3_aa: CASAPRPVSPLHF
j_call: TRBJ2-1; clone_size: many; d_call: TRBD1; v_call: TRBV7-3; cdr3_nt: TGTGCCAGCAGCCCCGCCAGGGGGCCATTTGAGCAGTTCTTC; cdr3_aa: CASSPARGPFEQFF
j_call: TRBJ1-4; clone_size: many; d_call: TRBD1; v_call: TRBV28; cdr3_nt: TGTGCCAGCAGTTCGGACAGGGGGGACGAAAAACTGTTTTTT; cdr3_aa: CASSSDRGDEKLFF
j_call: TRBJ2-5; clone_size: -; d_call: TRBD2; v_call: TRBV5-6; cdr3_nt: TGTGCCAGCAGTTTTGGGACTAGCGGGATCGAGACCCAGTACTTC; cdr3_aa: CASSFGTSGIETQYF
j_call: TRBJ2-3; clone_size: many; d_call: -; v_call: TRBV6-1; cdr3_nt: TGTGCCAGCAGAATGAAGGGGTATACCGGAGGCTCTAGCACAGATACGCAGTATTTT; cdr3_aa: CASRMKGYTGGSSTDTQYF
j_call: TRBJ2-5; clone_size: many; d_call: -; v_call: TRBV5-1; cdr3_nt: TGCGCCAGCACGAGTTATTCGGGAGAGACCCAGTACTTC; cdr3_aa: CASTSYSGETQYF
j_call: TRBJ2-3; clone_size: -; d_call: TRBD1; v_call: TRBV2; cdr3_nt: TGTGCCAGCAGTTTAAGACAGGGTTCGTTGGATACGCAGTATTTT; cdr3_aa: CASSLRQGSLDTQYF
j_call: TRBJ2-2; clone_size: many; d_call: -; v_call: TRBV7-2; cdr3_nt: TGTGCCAGCAGCTTAGATCGGGGGACCGGGGAGCTGTTTTTT; cdr3_aa: CASSLDRGTGELFF
j_call: TRBJ2-7; clone_size: many; d_call: TRBD1; v_call: TRBV11-1; cdr3_nt: TGTGCCAGCAGCACGACAGGGCCCCACTACGAGCAGTACTTC; cdr3_aa: CASSTTGPHYEQYF
j_call: TRBJ1-2; clone_size: -; d_call: -; v_call: TRBV4-2; cdr3_nt: TGTGCCAGCAGCCAGTACAGGGTGGAGGGCTACACCTTC; cdr3_aa: CASSQYRVEGYTF
j_call: TRBJ2-7; clone_size: many; d_call: -; v_call: TRBV12-3/TRBV12-4; cdr3_nt: TGTGCCAGCAGTTTTTCAGGCCTCAGCGAGCAGTACTTC; cdr3_aa: CASSFSGLSEQYF
j_call: TRBJ1-5; clone_size: many; d_call: -; v_call: TRBV18; cdr3_nt: TGTGCCAGCTCACCACCAGAAAAATCACAGCCCCAGCATTTT; cdr3_aa: CASSPPEKSQPQHF
j_call: TRBJ2-7; clone_size: many; d_call: -; v_call: TRBV6-1; cdr3_nt: TGTGCCAGCAGTGTCCTGGGCTTCTCCCGGACTTACGAGCAGTACTTC; cdr3_aa: CASSVLGFSRTYEQYF
j_call: TRBJ1-1; clone_size: many; d_call: TRBD1; v_call: TRBV5-6; cdr3_nt: TGTGCCAGCAGCTTGGTCGGGACAGTATTAATGAACACTGAAGCTTTCTTT; cdr3_aa: CASSLVGTVLMNTEAFF
j_call: TRBJ2-3; clone_size: many; d_call: -; v_call: TRBV28; cdr3_nt: TGTGCCAGCAGTCCCTCCACGAGAGATACGCAGTATTTT; cdr3_aa: CASSPSTRDTQYF
j_call: TRBJ2-2; clone_size: many; d_call: TRBD1; v_call: TRBV20-1; cdr3_nt: TGCAGTGCTAGAAAGACAGGGGGCCTTACCGGGGAGCTGTTTTTT; cdr3_aa: CSARKTGGLTGELFF
j_call: TRBJ2-1; clone_size: many; d_call: TRBD2; v_call: TRBV27; cdr3_nt: TGTGCCAGCGAGAAAGCGGGGGCGCCTAGCGATGAGCAGTTCTTC; cdr3_aa: CASEKAGAPSDEQFF
j_call: TRBJ2-3; clone_size: many; d_call: -; v_call: TRBV6-1; cdr3_nt: TGTGCCAGCTCAGGAAGGGGGGGCACAGATACGCAGTATTTT; cdr3_aa: CASSGRGGTDTQYF
j_call: TRBJ1-1; clone_size: few; d_call: -; v_call: TRBV28; cdr3_nt: TGTGCCAGCAGTTTTCACAGGGAGGGCACTGAAGCTTTCTTT; cdr3_aa: CASSFHREGTEAFF
j_call: TRBJ1-6; clone_size: many; d_call: -; v_call: TRBV4-3; cdr3_nt: TGCGCCAGCAGCCAAGCGGCGACAGGTTCACCCCTCCACTTT; cdr3_aa: CASSQAATGSPLHF
j_call: TRBJ2-7; clone_size: many; d_call: TRBD1; v_call: TRBV4-3; cdr3_nt: TGCGCCAGCAGCCTTGCCGGGACAGGGGTTCGGGAGCAGTACTTC; cdr3_aa: CASSLAGTGVREQYF
j_call: TRBJ1-1; clone_size: many; d_call: -; v_call: TRBV2; cdr3_nt: TGTGCCAGCAGTGCTGACACTGAAGCTTTCTTT; cdr3_aa: CASSADTEAFF
j_call: TRBJ2-7; clone_size: many; d_call: -; v_call: TRBV7-9; cdr3_nt: TGTGCCAGCAGCCCGATAAACAGGGCGGGCGAGCAGTACTTC; cdr3_aa: CASSPINRAGEQYF
j_call: TRBJ1-6; clone_size: many; d_call: -; v_call: TRBV18; cdr3_nt: TGTGCCAGCTCGAAAGGTTTTAATTCACCCCTCCACTTT; cdr3_aa: CASSKGFNSPLHF
j_call: TRBJ1-1; clone_size: medium-sized; d_call: TRBD1; v_call: TRBV2; cdr3_nt: TGTGCCAGCAGTGGGGCAGGGGGGGTCACTGAAGCTTTCTTT; cdr3_aa: CASSGAGGVTEAFF
j_call: TRBJ1-2; clone_size: -; d_call: TRBD1; v_call: TRBV5-1; cdr3_nt: TGCGCCAGCAGCTTGGAGAGGGACAGCTATGGCTACACCTTC; cdr3_aa: CASSLERDSYGYTF
j_call: TRBJ1-5; clone_size: few; d_call: TRBD1; v_call: TRBV19; cdr3_nt: TGTGCCAGTACGCGGGACAGGGGATTTGGGAGTGATCAGCCCCAGCATTTT; cdr3_aa: CASTRDRGFGSDQPQHF
j_call: TRBJ1-1; clone_size: many; d_call: -; v_call: TRBV2; cdr3_nt: TGTGCCAGCAGTGAAGCGGTGAGCATGAACACTGAAGCTTTCTTT; cdr3_aa: CASSEAVSMNTEAFF
j_call: TRBJ2-3; clone_size: -; d_call: -; v_call: TRBV7-3; cdr3_nt: TGTGCCAGCAGTGAAGTTTGGGCGGGGGCCCGTCTGACAGATACGCAGTATTTT; cdr3_aa: CASSEVWAGARLTDTQYF
j_call: TRBJ2-1; clone_size: -; d_call: -; v_call: TRBV27; cdr3_nt: TGTGCCAGCAGAATCAGGGGGAGGGGTGAGCAGTTCTTC; cdr3_aa: CASRIRGRGEQFF
j_call: TRBJ2-1; clone_size: once; d_call: -; v_call: TRBV19; cdr3_nt: TGTGCCAGCCGCCTTTCCTACAATGAGCAGTTCTTC; cdr3_aa: CASRLSYNEQFF
j_call: TRBJ1-3; clone_size: few; d_call: -; v_call: TRBV5-1; cdr3_nt: TGCGCCAGCAGCTTGGTGGGGAACTCTGGAAACACCATATATTTT; cdr3_aa: CASSLVGNSGNTIYF
j_call: TRBJ1-2; clone_size: many; d_call: -; v_call: TRBV20-1; cdr3_nt: TGCAGTGCGTCAAACTATGGCTACACCTTC; cdr3_aa: CSASNYGYTF
j_call: TRBJ2-1; clone_size: -; d_call: -; v_call: TRBV12-3/TRBV12-4; cdr3_nt: TGTGCCAGCAGTTTAGTTGGGGGGGCCAATGAGCAGTTCTTC; cdr3_aa: CASSLVGGANEQFF
j_call: TRBJ2-2; clone_size: few; d_call: -; v_call: TRBV9; cdr3_nt: TGTGCCAGCAGCGTAGAGCCGGGGATAGGCGGGGAGCTGTTTTTT; cdr3_aa: CASSVEPGIGGELFF
j_call: TRBJ1-1; clone_size: many; d_call: -; v_call: TRBV7-9; cdr3_nt: TGTGCCAGCAGCTTTTACAGGGATGGCACTGAAGCTTTCTTT; cdr3_aa: CASSFYRDGTEAFF
j_call: TRBJ1-2; clone_size: many; d_call: -; v_call: TRBV7-2; cdr3_nt: TGTGCCAGCACCCCCGCGGGAGGTAACTATGGCTACACCTTC; cdr3_aa: CASTPAGGNYGYTF
j_call: TRBJ2-2; clone_size: many; d_call: -; v_call: TRBV30; cdr3_nt: TGTGCCTGGAGTACCCCCGGGGAGCTGTTTTTT; cdr3_aa: CAWSTPGELFF
j_call: TRBJ2-1; clone_size: few; d_call: TRBD1; v_call: TRBV7-2; cdr3_nt: TGTGCCAGCAGCTTTGTGGGGACAGGGTCCTGCAATGAGCAGTTCTTC; cdr3_aa: CASSFVGTGSCNEQFF
j_call: TRBJ2-7; clone_size: -; d_call: TRBD1; v_call: TRBV28; cdr3_nt: TGTGCCAGCTGCCGGGACAGGATCCACGAGCAGTACTTC; cdr3_aa: CASCRDRIHEQYF
j_call: TRBJ2-5; clone_size: -; d_call: TRBD2; v_call: TRBV6-2/TRBV6-3; cdr3_nt: TGTGCCAGCAGTGGAGGGACTAGCGGGGGGGAGACCCAGTACTTC; cdr3_aa: CASSGGTSGGETQYF
j_call: TRBJ1-5; clone_size: many; d_call: -; v_call: TRBV30; cdr3_nt: TGTGCCTGGAGTGCCTATCAGGGGACTCAGCCCCAGCATTTT; cdr3_aa: CAWSAYQGTQPQHF
j_call: TRBJ1-2; clone_size: many; d_call: -; v_call: TRBV2; cdr3_nt: TGTGCCAGCAGTGTCGGGGGGCAGCTTGGCTACACCTTC; cdr3_aa: CASSVGGQLGYTF
j_call: TRBJ2-3; clone_size: -; d_call: -; v_call: TRBV25-1; cdr3_nt: TGTGCCAGCAGTGGGAGGGTCACAGAAACGCAGTATTTT; cdr3_aa: CASSGRVTETQYF
j_call: TRBJ2-3; clone_size: many; d_call: -; v_call: TRBV3-1; cdr3_nt: TGTGCCAGCAGCCCCCATGTCGGCGGCGGGGTCATGGCAGATACGCAGTATTTT; cdr3_aa: CASSPHVGGGVMADTQYF
j_call: TRBJ2-1; clone_size: -; d_call: TRBD1; v_call: TRBV9; cdr3_nt: TGTGCCAGCAGCCTCCGGACAGACAGGGTTGAGCAGTTCTTC; cdr3_aa: CASSLRTDRVEQFF
j_call: TRBJ1-4; clone_size: -; d_call: TRBD1; v_call: TRBV6-1; cdr3_nt: TGTGCCAGCACCCCAGGGGGCCCCAGTGAAAAACTGTTTTTT; cdr3_aa: CASTPGGPSEKLFF
j_call: TRBJ1-2; clone_size: many; d_call: -; v_call: TRBV12-3/TRBV12-4; cdr3_nt: TGTGCCAGCAGTTTTGGTGTGAGGACAGAATATGGCTACACCTTC; cdr3_aa: CASSFGVRTEYGYTF